Following are 21 T cell receptor beta chains from one sample sequenced in a study of blood T cell repertoires in COVID-19. The assay was immunoSEQ multiplex PCR, and TCRdb's table has in-frame clones only and misses some. The table has roughly 410,000 clones, around 92% seen once. Sequencing used peripheral blood. Source of these receptors: a man in his forties or fifties with acute or convalescent COVID-19.

V is TRBV19 and J is TRBJ2-1; 11 positions agree with TRBD2. This CDR3 spans 14 amino acids. The J segment lost 4 bases and the V segment lost 5 bases, leaving 1 base of the junction unmatched. Germline loops: CDR1 LNHDA, CDR2 SQIVND (reference sequence). The CDR3 is CASSGTSGYNEQFF. In DNA form, the CDR3 reads TGTGCCAGTAGTGGGACTAGCGGTTACAATGAGCAGTTCTTC.

The chain couples TRBV5-4 to TRBJ2-3; 8 bases agree with TRBD2. The CDR3 is 15 amino acids. The ends lost 4 bases at V and 4 bases at J; junction bases unmatched: 8. In germline, CDR1 is SGHNT, CDR2 YYREEE (reference sequence). The CDR3 region is CASSPRGGTADTQYF. The DNA for the CDR3 is TGTGCCAGCAGCCCCCGGGGGGGGACGGCAGATACGCAGTATTTT. Complete variable domain (other parts from reference TRBV5-4 and TRBJ2-3): ETGVTQSPTHLIKTRGQQVTLRCSSQSGHNTVSWYQQALGQGPQFIFQYYREEENGRGNFPPRFSGLQFPNYSSELNVNALELDDSALYLCASSPRGGTADTQYFGPGTRLTVL.

V and J are TRBV29-1 and TRBJ1-4; D is perhaps TRBD1 (6 bases). The CDR3 consists of 14 residues. Germline values: CDR1 SQVTM, CDR2 ANQGSEA. V was pared by 5 bases and J by 4 bases, with 14 bases between. CDR3 loop: CSVLNRADNEKLFF. CDR3 nucleotide sequence: TGCAGCGTTCTTAACAGGGCTGATAATGAAAAACTGTTTTTT.

CDR3 coding DNA: TGTGCCAGCAGTGATTGGAAGGGGACTAATGAAAAACTGTTTTTT. Amino acids: CASSDWKGTNEKLFF. The chain uses TRBV2 and TRBJ1-4, with a weak D call TRBD1 (5 bases). The CDR3 contains 15 residues. CDR1 is SNHLY and CDR2 is FYNNEI in the germline V gene. Trimming took off 3 bases at V and 2 bases at J, with 10 bases between the two ends.

The chain employs TRBV4-2 and TRBJ2-5; 7 nucleotides agree with TRBD2. The CDR3 has 18 residues. V lost 0 bases to trimming and J lost 1 base; unmatched junction nucleotides: 11. Germline V gene lookup returns CDR1 LGHNA and CDR2 YNFKEQ. The chain's CDR3 is CASSQDVGSLAAQETQYF. The CDR3 DNA reads as TGTGCCAGCAGCCAAGATGTCGGTTCTCTAGCGGCCCAAGAGACCCAGTACTTC.

The chain couples TRBV5-5 to TRBJ1-2, with 12 bases matching TRBD1. The germline V gene has CDR1 SGHKS and CDR2 YYEKEE (reference sequence). This CDR3 is built from 18 residues. V was pared by 3 bases and J by 3 bases, with 12 bases of the junction left unmatched. CDR3 in amino acids: CASSSTGQGAKIDYGYTF. In DNA form, the CDR3 reads TGTGCCAGCAGCTCGACGGGACAGGGGGCGAAAATCGACTATGGCTACACCTTC.

The J gene is TRBJ2-5, the V gene TRBV6-6, with D hard to call. The germline gives CDR1 MNHNY, CDR2 SVGAGI (reference sequence). The CDR3 has 11 amino acids. The ends were cut back, 2 bases at V and 4 bases at J, with 2 bases in the middle. This CDR3 reads CASSYRETQYF. In nucleotides, the CDR3 is TGTGCCAGCAGTTACCGAGAGACCCAGTACTTC.

The genes are TRBV3-1 (or the pseudogene TRBV3-2) and TRBJ1-2; maybe TRBD1 (5 bases). Germline V gene lookup returns CDR1 LGHDT and CDR2 YNNKEL (reference sequence). V lost 2 bases to trimming and J lost 10 bases, with 14 bases between them. The CDR3 runs to 13 residues. The CDR3 reads CASSQQGGSAYTF. For the CDR3, the DNA is TGTGCCAGCAGCCAACAGGGTGGGTCGGCCTACACCTTC.

The V gene is TRBV29-1, the J gene TRBJ1-1; D is unclear. CDR3 size: 12 residues. Germline V gives CDR1 SQVTM, CDR2 ANQGSEA. The V gene lost 3 bases and the J gene lost 5 bases, with 10 bases spanning the gap. Here the CDR3 DNA reads TGCAGCGTTGATGGCGGGTCTACTGAAGCTTTCTTT. Amino acids: CSVDGGSTEAFF. Complete variable domain (other parts from reference TRBV29-1 and TRBJ1-1): SAVISQKPSRDICQRGTSLTIQCQVDSQVTMMFWYRQQPGQSLTLIATANQGSEATYESGFVIDKFPISRPNLTFSTLTVSNMSPEDSSIYLCSVDGGSTEAFFGQGTRLTVV.

The rearrangement uses TRBV28 and TRBJ1-1, with D perhaps TRBD1 (6 bases). V lost 2 bases and J lost 2, with 12 bases in between. This CDR3 contains 15 residues. Per germline, CDR1 MDHEN and CDR2 SYDVKM. The CDR3 DNA reads TGTGCCAGCAGTTTACATTCAGGGGTTAACACTGAAGCTTTCTTT. This translates into CASSLHSGVNTEAFF.

CDR3 in amino acids: CASSPGQLPGDGYTF. In DNA, the CDR3 is TGTGCCAGCAGCCCGGGACAGCTCCCCGGCGATGGCTACACCTTC. The genes are TRBV5-4 and TRBJ1-2; 7 positions agree with TRBD1. Trimming cost V 4 bases and J 6 bases; bases outside gene matches: 12. The CDR3 has 15 residues. From germline, CDR1 is SGHNT and CDR2 YYREEE (reference sequence).

V usage is TRBV11-2 and J usage is TRBJ2-7; D is possibly TRBD1 (6 bases). Between the trimmed V and J ends, which lost 5 bases and 6 bases, there was a span of 23 bases. The CDR3 runs to 16 residues. Per germline, CDR1 SGHAT and CDR2 FQNNGV. The CDR3 DNA reads as TGTGCCAGCAGCAGCCTACAGGGCCCACCTAGTGGCGAGCAGTACTTC. Its protein is CASSSLQGPPSGEQYF.

The chain links TRBV23-1 to TRBJ1-1, with 9 bases lining up with TRBD1. TRBV23-1 is identified as an open reading frame with a role that is uncertain. V trimming: 4 bases; J trimming: 3 bases; junction bases outside the gene matches: 9. The CDR3 contains 16 residues. CDR3 sequence: CASSRPSGQGDTEAFF. The CDR3 nucleotides are TGCGCCAGCAGTCGCCCGTCGGGACAGGGAGACACTGAAGCTTTCTTT.

This clone was counted a single time. The rearrangement joins TRBV4-1 to TRBJ1-1; TRBD1 matches at 8 bases. With V trimmed by 4 bases and J by 1 base, 5 bases remained unmatched. Germline assignment: CDR1 MGHRA and CDR2 YSYEKL. The CDR3 is 15 amino acids. The CDR3 spells CASSRGQGANTEAFF. The CDR3 DNA is TGCGCCAGCAGCCGAGGACAGGGCGCGAACACTGAAGCTTTCTTT.

This chain connects TRBV28 to TRBJ1-2; possibly TRBD1 for D (5 bases). The CDR3 length is 11 residues. Germline CDR1 reads MDHEN; CDR2 reads SYDVKM. Trimming shortened V by 6 bases and J by 8 bases, and 10 bases separated the two germline ends. Here the CDR3 DNA reads TGTGCCAGCAGAGGGGTCGACGGCTACACCTTC. It specifies CASRGVDGYTF.

This clone occurred once. The chain couples TRBV7-2 to TRBJ2-5, with D maybe TRBD2 (6 bases). V lost 5 bases, J lost 2 bases, and 12 bases lay in between. Per germline, CDR1 SGHTA and CDR2 FQGNSA. The CDR3 consists of 14 residues. CDR3 DNA sequence: TGTGCCAGCAGCCCCATGGGACTGCAAGAGACCCAGTACTTC. Translated: CASSPMGLQETQYF.

The chain recombines TRBV29-1 with TRBJ2-5, with TRBD2 matching over 14 bases. The CDR3 consists of 19 residues. Germline loops: CDR1 SQVTM, CDR2 ANQGSEA. The ends lost 3 bases at V and 1 base at J; junction bases unmatched: 13. The CDR3 region is CSVEVGPWTSGGSQETQYF. CDR3 bases: TGCAGCGTTGAGGTGGGGCCTTGGACTAGCGGGGGGTCCCAAGAGACCCAGTACTTC.

This rearrangement joins TRBV10-3 to TRBJ1-6, with 11 bases identical to TRBD1. The CDR3 sequence is 15 residues long. Looked up from germline, CDR1 is ENHRY and CDR2 is SYGVKD. Trimming took 9 bases from V and 0 from J; bases not matched to a gene: 1. In DNA form, the CDR3 reads TGTGCCATTGGACAGGGGGCCTCCTATAATTCACCCCTCCACTTT. It specifies CAIGQGASYNSPLHF.

CDR3 nucleotides: TGTGCCAGCAGCGTGGGGGGGACAGGCGAAGGAAACACCATATATTTT. Translation gives CASSVGGTGEGNTIYF. This chain links TRBV5-5 with TRBJ1-3; 8 positions match TRBD1. This CDR3 spans 16 amino acids. V gave up 4 bases and J gave up 4 bases; unmatched junction bases: 10. The germline CDR1 and CDR2 sequences are SGHKS and YYEKEE (reference sequence).

The chain uses TRBV20-1 and TRBJ1-3; D is unresolved. Germline CDR1 and CDR2: DFQATT and SNEGSKA (reference sequence). V was trimmed by 3 bases and J by 0 bases, leaving 15 bases between them. The CDR3 covers 16 residues. The CDR3, as DNA: TGCAGTGCTAGTAATCGGAGATCTAGCTCTGGAAACACCATATATTTT. Its translation is CSASNRRSSSGNTIYF.

The V call is TRBV28, the J call TRBJ2-7, with TRBD2 matching over 11 bases. Germline CDR1 and CDR2: MDHEN and SYDVKM. This CDR3 has 15 residues. V dropped 7 bases and J dropped 3; count of bases not matched to a gene: 8. The CDR3 here is CASKRLAGPIYEQYF. The CDR3 nucleotides read TGTGCCAGCAAAAGACTAGCGGGGCCGATCTACGAGCAGTACTTC. The full variable domain, in which reference TRBV28 and TRBJ2-7 provide the parts outside the CDR3, is DVKVTQSSRYLVKRTGEKVFLECVQDMDHENMFWYRQDPGLGLRLIYFSYDVKMKEKGDIPEGYSVSREKKERFSLILESASTNQTSMYLCASKRLAGPIYEQYFGPGTRLTVT.